This is a list of T cell receptor beta chains from one sample in a study of shared clonotypes between healthy human individuals. Repertoires were generated with immunoSEQ multiplex PCR, while TCRdb's copy carries only in-frame clones and drops some. The repertoire includes some 2 million clones, roughly 94% of them detected once, and 1% to 1.5% sits in the top ten. Material: naive CD8+ T cells sorted from blood. The receptors were gathered from a young man in good health. Both conserved end residues are part of each CDR3. The D gene is left open where the match is weak. Only part of the rows carry a size: once, few, many, or a class if the clone is expanded.

17	NA	TRBD2	TRBJ2-7	TRBV28	CASSFPASGGASYEQYF	TGTGCCAGCAGTTTCCCGGCTAGCGGGGGGGCTTCCTACGAGCAGTACTTC
15	once	NA	TRBJ1-1	TRBV4-1	CASSPGPGLNTEAFF	TGCGCCAGCAGCCCTGGGCCTGGGCTGAACACTGAAGCTTTCTTT
14	NA	NA	TRBJ1-4	TRBV7-9	CASSLAPQNEKLFF	TGTGCCAGCAGCCTGGCTCCGCAGAATGAAAAACTGTTTTTT
14	NA	TRBD1	TRBJ1-2	TRBV6-6	CASSYSGQGNGYTF	TGTGCCAGCAGTTACTCTGGACAGGGGAATGGCTACACCTTC
14	NA	NA	TRBJ2-7	TRBV9	CASSVRESPYEQYF	TGTGCCAGCAGCGTCCGAGAGTCCCCCTACGAGCAGTACTTC
14	once	NA	TRBJ2-5	TRBV6-5	CASSYWDKGETQYF	TGTGCCAGCAGTTACTGGGACAAGGGGGAGACCCAGTACTTC
16	NA	NA	TRBJ1-1	TRBV5-1	CASSLTWQVRNTEAFF	TGCGCCAGCAGCTTGACCTGGCAGGTACGGAACACTGAAGCTTTCTTT
14	NA	TRBD1	TRBJ2-7	TRBV7-9	CASSWTGSDYEQYF	TGTGCCAGCAGCTGGACAGGGTCCGATTACGAGCAGTACTTC
17	once	TRBD1	TRBJ2-4	TRBV4-1	CASSQTGTDLAKNIQYF	TGCGCCAGCAGCCAAACAGGGACAGACCTAGCCAAAAACATTCAGTACTTC
14	NA	NA	TRBJ2-2	TRBV9	CASSVVGGSGELFF	TGTGCCAGCAGCGTAGTTGGAGGGTCCGGGGAGCTGTTTTTT
18	once	TRBD2	TRBJ2-3	TRBV4-1	CASSPAGGGPSSTDTQYF	TGCGCCAGCAGCCCGGCTGGCGGGGGGCCGTCTAGCACAGATACGCAGTATTTT
16	NA	NA	TRBJ1-5	TRBV5-6	CASSLGGVGSNQPQHF	TGTGCCAGCAGCTTGGGAGGGGTGGGAAGCAATCAGCCCCAGCATTTT
13	NA	NA	TRBJ1-1	TRBV19	CASIPQGWAEAFF	TGTGCCAGTATACCACAGGGCTGGGCTGAAGCTTTCTTT
14	NA	NA	TRBJ2-6	TRBV4-3	CASSQSPGANVLTF	TGCGCCAGCAGCCAGTCTCCTGGGGCCAACGTCCTGACTTTC
19	NA	TRBD2	TRBJ2-7	TRBV7-8	CASSLALAGSVGSSYEQYF	TGTGCCAGCAGCTTAGCACTAGCGGGGTCGGTCGGGAGTTCCTACGAGCAGTACTTC
16	NA	TRBD1	TRBJ2-7	TRBV27	CASSSSPRGLGYEQYF	TGTGCCAGCAGTTCAAGCCCCAGGGGGCTTGGCTACGAGCAGTACTTC
15	NA	TRBD1	TRBJ2-5	TRBV7-6	CASSLNQGVGETQYF	TGTGCCAGCAGCTTAAACCAGGGGGTGGGGGAGACCCAGTACTTC
15	NA	TRBD1	TRBJ2-3	TRBV7-2	CASSPYRGHSDTQYF	TGTGCCAGCAGCCCCTACAGGGGTCATTCCGATACGCAGTATTTT
14	NA	NA	TRBJ2-1	TRBV9	CASSAGTTRDEQFF	TGTGCCAGCAGCGCCGGCACCACACGGGATGAGCAGTTCTTC
14	NA	NA	TRBJ2-1	TRBV7-9	CASSSRVGTNEQFF	TGTGCCAGCAGCTCGCGGGTTGGAACCAATGAGCAGTTCTTC
15	NA	TRBD1	TRBJ2-7	TRBV7-9	CASSQTGTGAYEQYF	TGTGCCAGCAGCCAAACCGGGACAGGGGCCTACGAGCAGTACTTC
12	NA	NA	TRBJ2-3	TRBV2	CASSDATDTQYF	TGTGCCAGCAGTGACGCCACAGATACGCAGTATTTT
15	NA	TRBD1	TRBJ2-3	TRBV6-1	CASSPFRDSPDTQYF	TGTGCCAGCAGCCCGTTCCGGGACAGCCCAGATACGCAGTATTTT
11	NA	NA	TRBJ2-5	TRBV6-5	CASSYVETQYF	TGTGCCAGCAGTTACGTAGAGACCCAGTACTTC
16	NA	NA	TRBJ1-2	TRBV4-1	CASSQELDSTLYGYTF	TGCGCCAGCAGCCAAGAATTGGACAGTACCTTGTATGGCTACACCTTC
14	NA	TRBD2	TRBJ2-1	TRBV5-1	CANPPSGGNNEQFF	TGCGCCAACCCGCCTAGCGGGGGAAACAATGAGCAGTTCTTC
15	NA	TRBD2	TRBJ2-1	TRBV27	CASSPGGAGSYEQFF	TGTGCCAGCAGCCCCGGGGGGGCTGGAAGTTATGAGCAGTTCTTC
12	NA	NA	TRBJ1-2	TRBV30	CAWAQGPYGYTF	TGTGCCTGGGCTCAGGGGCCCTATGGCTACACCTTC
14	NA	TRBD1	TRBJ1-2	TRBV6-5	CASSYSEGAMDYTF	TGTGCCAGCAGTTACTCTGAGGGGGCCATGGACTACACCTTC
15	NA	NA	TRBJ1-4	TRBV4-1	CASRHEAGGNEKLFF	TGCGCCAGCAGACACGAGGCGGGAGGGAACGAAAAACTGTTTTTT
13	NA	NA	TRBJ2-7	TRBV13	CASSGDGGYEQYF	TGTGCCAGCAGCGGAGACGGGGGCTACGAGCAGTACTTC
15	NA	NA	TRBJ2-3	TRBV19	CASSTFGGSTDTQYF	TGTGCCAGTAGTACATTCGGCGGGAGCACAGATACGCAGTATTTT
13	NA	NA	TRBJ1-1	TRBV11-2	CASSPGGWTEAFF	TGTGCCAGCAGCCCGGGGGGCTGGACTGAAGCTTTCTTT
15	NA	TRBD1	TRBJ2-7	TRBV5-6	CASSLIGQGLYEQYF	TGTGCCAGCAGCTTGATTGGACAGGGGTTATACGAGCAGTACTTC
13	NA	NA	TRBJ1-5	TRBV28	CASSRQIYQPQHF	TGTGCCAGCAGTCGACAGATTTATCAGCCCCAGCATTTT
14	once	TRBD1	TRBJ1-2	TRBV28	CASSFAGGGYGYTF	TGTGCCAGCAGTTTCGCAGGGGGAGGCTATGGCTACACCTTC
18	NA	NA	TRBJ1-5	TRBV27	CASSLARDLKTGNQPQHF	TGTGCCAGCAGTCTCGCCCGGGACCTCAAAACGGGCAATCAGCCCCAGCATTTT
12	once	NA	TRBJ2-7	TRBV5-8	CASSQASYEQYF	TGTGCCAGCAGTCAGGCCTCCTACGAGCAGTACTTC
15	NA	NA	TRBJ2-6	TRBV10-2	CASSEAGVGANVLTF	TGCGCCAGCAGTGAGGCCGGGGTTGGGGCCAACGTCCTGACTTTC
14	NA	NA	TRBJ2-5	TRBV7-2	CASRGWGLEGTQYF	TGTGCCAGCCGGGGCTGGGGGTTGGAAGGGACCCAGTACTTC
13	NA	NA	TRBJ1-2	TRBV27	CASSLSPVYGYTF	TGTGCCAGCAGTTTATCGCCGGTCTATGGCTACACCTTC
14	NA	NA	TRBJ2-7	TRBV9	CASSVGSSSYEQYF	TGTGCCAGCAGCGTCGGGTCTAGCAGCTACGAGCAGTACTTC
17	NA	TRBD2	TRBJ2-7	TRBV11-2	CASSIHSSGTSGNEQYF	TGTGCCAGCAGCATCCACAGCTCCGGGACTAGCGGGAACGAGCAGTACTTC
14	NA	NA	TRBJ2-4	TRBV9	CASSPSGGTNIQYF	TGTGCCAGCAGCCCCAGTGGGGGAACGAACATTCAGTACTTC
13	NA	NA	TRBJ1-1	TRBV5-1	CASSLGPNTEAFF	TGCGCCAGCAGCTTGGGGCCGAACACTGAAGCTTTCTTT
14	NA	NA	TRBJ2-7	TRBV6-5	CASSYSTGRDEQYF	TGTGCCAGCAGTTATTCGACAGGGAGGGACGAGCAGTACTTC
16	NA	NA	TRBJ2-3	TRBV7-9	CATTPEEHPSTDTQYF	TGTGCCACCACCCCTGAGGAACATCCTAGCACAGATACGCAGTATTTT
12	NA	NA	TRBJ1-1	TRBV29-1	CSARGIGPEAFF	TGCAGCGCCCGAGGGATTGGTCCTGAAGCTTTCTTT
15	NA	NA	TRBJ1-1	TRBV14	CASSQDLWGHTEAFF	TGTGCCAGCAGCCAAGATTTATGGGGGCACACTGAAGCTTTCTTT
14	NA	NA	TRBJ2-7	TRBV11-2	CASSLSPRTYEQYF	TGTGCCAGCAGCTTAAGTCCACGGACCTACGAGCAGTACTTC
15	once	TRBD1	TRBJ1-1	TRBV7-9	CASSLAGQWNTEAFF	TGTGCCAGCAGCTTAGCGGGACAGTGGAACACTGAAGCTTTCTTT
15	few	NA	TRBJ2-7	TRBV7-9	CASSSQSAGSHEQYF	TGTGCCAGCAGCTCTCAGTCTGCAGGGAGCCACGAGCAGTACTTC
16	NA	TRBD2	TRBJ2-1	TRBV7-8	CASSLGGGPPYNEQFF	TGTGCCAGCAGCTTGGGCGGGGGGCCCCCTTACAATGAGCAGTTCTTC
15	NA	NA	TRBJ2-7	TRBV4-1	CASSQDLVTAYDQYF	TGCGCCAGCAGCCAAGATCTTGTAACAGCGTACGACCAGTACTTC
13	NA	NA	TRBJ1-2	TRBV9	CASGDGLNYGYTF	TGTGCCAGCGGGGACGGTCTCAACTATGGCTACACCTTC
17	NA	TRBD2	TRBJ2-1	TRBV29-1	CSVVNPSSGRTYNEQFF	TGCAGCGTCGTGAATCCATCTAGCGGGAGAACGTACAATGAGCAGTTCTTC
19	NA	NA	TRBJ2-7	TRBV21-1	CASSKTTTLDGGTTYEQYF	TGTGCCAGCAGCAAAACAACCACACTGGACGGGGGGACGACCTACGAGCAGTACTTC